These 27 T cell receptor beta chains were all obtained from the same sample, sequenced in a study of molecular identifiers for immune sequencing clone quantification (dated by TCRdb to between 2018 and 2020). The library relied on PCR. TCRdb shows the sequencer as Illumina HiSeq 4000. The raw public data were reprocessed by TCRdb itself: fastp quality trimming at Q25, MiXCR clonotype calling, in-frame beta chains only. Rows with one shared CDR3 protein collapse into an entry with the most common genes and DNA. This sample comprises around 470,000 distinct CDR3 sequences, about 21% of them detected only once. The ten largest clones capture about 0.8% of the sample. Sequencing was done on a sample of naive CD8+ T cells from blood, with Jurkat cell RNA spiked in. The sample's cell subset or site label, in plain terms: FACS-sorted CD8+CD4-CCR7+CD45RA+ naive T cells. These receptor sequences come from a human donor in good health. Some libraries in this study had Jurkat cell RNA spiked in.

This clonotype has ten or more counts. The rearrangement uses TRBV5-1 and TRBJ1-1; D is uncertain. The germline V gene has CDR1 SGHRS and CDR2 YFSETQ. There are 14 residues in the CDR3. Trimming stripped 3 bases from V and 3 bases from J, with 12 bases between. CDR3 in DNA: TGCGCCAGCAGCTCGGGCCCCGCGGACACTGAAGCTTTCTTT. Residues: CASSSGPADTEAFF.

In its sample, this clonotype was seen many times. The chain recombines TRBV7-9 with TRBJ2-1; TRBD2 aligns across 12 bases. Trimming took 8 bases from V and 8 from J; bases not matched to a gene: 10. The CDR3 is made up of 15 amino acids. CDR1 and CDR2 (germline): SEHNR, FQNEAQ (reference sequence). The CDR3 loop reads CASAGLAGSLDEQFF. CDR3 bases: TGTGCCAGCGCCGGACTAGCGGGGAGTTTGGATGAGCAGTTCTTC.

This CDR3 is CASSQVGGLAGDTQYF. The CDR3 bases are TGTGCCAGCAGCCAAGTTGGAGGACTAGCGGGAGATACGCAGTATTTT. The genes are TRBV14 and TRBJ2-3; 11 positions agree with TRBD2. J lost 5 bases, V lost 1 base, and 5 bases had no gene match. CDR1 and CDR2 from the germline V gene are SGHDN and FVKESK. This CDR3 has 16 residues.

This clonotype was observed a handful of times. This chain connects TRBV4-2 to TRBJ2-7; TRBD2 aligns across 9 bases. J was trimmed by 0 bases and V by 0 bases; bases with no gene match: 6. The germline CDR1 and CDR2 sequences are LGHNA and YNFKEQ. This CDR3 is built from 17 residues. In DNA form, the CDR3 reads TGTGCCAGCAGCCAAGAGTCGCTAGCGGGACGCTCCTACGAGCAGTACTTC. Translating it yields CASSQESLAGRSYEQYF.

This clonotype was counted ten times or more. The chain is built from TRBV5-1 and TRBJ2-5; 11 nucleotides line up with TRBD2. Germline lookup yields CDR1 SGHRS and CDR2 YFSETQ. The trim removed 1 base at V and 4 bases at J, leaving 6 bases unmatched. The CDR3 totals 16 residues. The DNA of the CDR3 is TGCGCCAGCAGCTTGAGAGCCCTAGCGGGGGGAGAGACCCAGTACTTC. It is translated as CASSLRALAGGETQYF.

The V gene is TRBV27, the J gene TRBJ2-3, with D unclear. V was shortened by 10 bases and J by 3 bases, with 14 bases between the two germline ends. CDR1 and CDR2 from the germline V gene are MNHEY and SMNVEV (reference sequence). The CDR3 runs to 13 residues. CDR3 residues: CATNSVGTDTQYF. CDR3 DNA sequence: TGTGCCACCAACTCCGTGGGGACAGATACGCAGTATTTT.

There are many counts of this clonotype. The chain carries TRBV9 and TRBJ2-7; 7 bases are a match to TRBD1. This CDR3 spans 15 amino acids. Germline V gene lookup returns CDR1 SGDLS and CDR2 YYNGEE. J lost 3 bases, V lost 2 bases, and 8 bases had no gene match. The CDR3: CASSVGSGGFYEQYF. The CDR3 nucleotides read TGTGCCAGCAGCGTCGGATCAGGGGGTTTCTACGAGCAGTACTTC.

The V and J genes are TRBV27 and TRBJ2-7; 11 bases are a match to TRBD2. Germline V gene lookup returns CDR1 MNHEY and CDR2 SMNVEV (reference sequence). The CDR3 loop spans 18 amino acids. Trimming at V came to 0 bases and at J to 3 bases, leaving 10 bases not matched to a gene. CDR3 loop: CASSLSGGLAGTFYEQYF. The CDR3 coding sequence is TGTGCCAGCAGTTTATCAGGTGGACTAGCGGGTACTTTCTACGAGCAGTACTTC.

This clonotype has ten or more counts. The chain carries TRBV7-9 and TRBJ2-7; TRBD1 agrees at 9 bases. Germline values: CDR1 SEHNR, CDR2 FQNEAQ (reference sequence). The CDR3 runs 13 residues. J gave up 6 bases and V 6 bases, and 6 bases lay outside the gene matches. The CDR3 coding sequence is TGTGCCAGCAGAACCGGGACAGGGAGCGAGCAGTACTTC. Protein: CASRTGTGSEQYF.

Only a few counts were recorded for this clonotype. The chain has TRBV6-1 and TRBJ2-7, with 8 bases identical to TRBD2. V shed 0 bases and J 2 bases; nucleotides not matched to a gene: 3. CDR3 length: 15 amino acids. Germline-derived CDR1 and CDR2 are MNHNS and SASEGT. The CDR3 sequence: CASSEAPGGAYEQYF. In DNA form, the CDR3 reads TGTGCCAGCAGTGAAGCTCCGGGGGGGGCCTACGAGCAGTACTTC.

The table lists this clonotype with a few counts. V usage is TRBV12-3 or TRBV12-4 and J usage is TRBJ2-3; TRBD1 is a possible D gene (6 bases). Trimming shortened V by 5 bases and J by 1 base, and 10 bases separated the two germline ends. CDR3 length equals 14 residues. The CDR3 region has the DNA TGTGCCAGCAGTACAGGGACCCGCACAGATACGCAGTATTTT. This encodes CASSTGTRTDTQYF.

The chain combines TRBV12-3 or TRBV12-4 with TRBJ2-1, with 9 bases lining up with TRBD2. CDR3 length: 15 amino acids. The V and J ends lost 3 bases and 12 bases, in that order; junction bases with no gene match: 12. The CDR3 region has the DNA TGTGCCAGCAGTTTCTTAAGCGGGGGGATGGATGTGCAGTTCTTC. Residues: CASSFLSGGMDVQFF.

For this clonotype: A much larger clone sits a single nucleotide away, making a read error possible. As the CDR3 is not closed by the conserved phenylalanine or tryptophan, this likely results from a read error. The chain combines TRBV12-3 or TRBV12-4 with TRBJ1-5; D not certain. V dropped 3 bases and J dropped 7 bases, with 10 bases sitting between them. The CDR3 has 13 amino acids. This CDR3 reads CASSLAIGQPQHS. In nucleotides, the CDR3 is TGTGCCAGCAGTTTGGCCATAGGGCAGCCCCAGCATTCT.

This clonotype was recorded a few times. The V gene is TRBV9, the J gene TRBJ2-3; 10 bases match TRBD2. The CDR3 loop spans 15 amino acids. V shed 4 bases, J shed 4 bases, and the junction held 6 bases outside the gene matches. Looked up from germline, CDR1 is SGDLS and CDR2 is YYNGEE. Here the CDR3 reads CASSNGLADSDTQYF. The CDR3 coding sequence is TGTGCCAGCAGCAATGGACTAGCGGACTCAGATACGCAGTATTTT.

About this clonotype: Compared with germline, one end of the junction differs, possibly owing to a read error. The chain is built from TRBV7-9 and TRBJ2-3, with 8 bases fitting TRBD2. Germline CDR1 SEHNR, CDR2 FQNEAQ (reference sequence). The CDR3 extends over 17 amino acids. The CDR3 sequence is CASSNRRSGGGTDAQYF. In nucleotides, the CDR3 is TGTGCCAGCAGCAACCGAAGGAGCGGGGGAGGCACAGATGCGCAGTATTTT.

The CDR3 spells CASSVEGRGDYEQYF. CDR3 coding DNA: TGTGCCAGCAGCGTAGAAGGCAGGGGGGACTACGAGCAGTACTTC. The chain uses TRBV9 and TRBJ2-7; D is perhaps TRBD1 (7 bases). CDR1 and CDR2 (germline): SGDLS, YYNGEE. The CDR3 runs 15 residues. V was cut by 0 bases and J by 3 bases, with 13 bases left in between.

This clonotype came up many times. The gene calls are TRBV6-5 and TRBJ1-5; D is unresolved. The CDR3 has 12 amino acids. Trimming removed 10 bases from V and 6 bases from J, with 13 bases in between. Germline V gene sequence: CDR1 MNHEY, CDR2 SVGAGI. CDR3 in DNA: TGTGCCATCGGATTGAATGGTCAGCCCCAGCATTTT. Residues: CAIGLNGQPQHF.

This clonotype was detected only a few times. The gene calls are TRBV12-3 or TRBV12-4 and TRBJ1-2; D gene unclear. This CDR3 is 11 amino acids long. V lost 3 bases and J lost 5, with 4 bases in between. CDR3 sequence: CASSFMYGYTF. The DNA for the CDR3 is TGTGCCAGCAGTTTTATGTATGGCTACACCTTC.

With respect to this clonotype: This may be a read error, as it is one base from a much larger clone. V is TRBV7-9 and J is TRBJ2-3; no firm D call. V lost 1 base to trimming and J lost 0 bases, with 8 bases between them. CDR3 length: 15 residues. Germline CDR1 SEHNR, CDR2 FQNEAQ (reference sequence). The CDR3: CASSLEVLSTDTQYF. The CDR3 bases are TGTGCCAGCAGCTTAGAGGTTCTCAGCACAGATACGCAGTATTTT.

This clonotype has ten or more counts. This chain joins TRBV2 and TRBJ2-3; the D is unclear. With 3 bases removed from V and 4 bases from J, the gap between germline ends came to 14 bases. CDR1 SNHLY and CDR2 FYNNEI come from the germline V gene. This CDR3 contains 15 residues. Here the CDR3 DNA reads TGTGCCAGCAGTGATTTGCGAGGCCTATCAGATACGCAGTATTTT. Translation gives CASSDLRGLSDTQYF.

The CDR3 coding sequence is TGTGCCGTCTCCTCTAGCGTCTACAATGAGCAGTTCTTC. Translating gives CAVSSSVYNEQFF. The J gene is TRBJ2-1, the V gene TRBV28; maybe TRBD2 (6 bases). V lost 11 bases and J 3 bases, leaving 14 bases between the germline ends. Germline V gene data show CDR1 as MDHEN and CDR2 as SYDVKM. This CDR3 has 13 amino acids. Supplemented by reference TRBV28 and TRBJ2-1, the full variable domain reads DVKVTQSSRYLVKRTGEKVFLECVQDMDHENMFWYRQDPGLGLRLIYFSYDVKMKEKGDIPEGYSVSREKKERFSLILESASTNQTSMYLCAVSSSVYNEQFFGPGTRLTVL.

This clonotype came up many times. CDR3 DNA: TGTGCCAGCAGGCCGGGACGAGACGAGCCCCAGCATTTT. Translation gives CASRPGRDEPQHF. The rearrangement links TRBV6-5 to TRBJ1-5, with D tentatively TRBD1 (5 bases). The CDR3 extends over 13 amino acids. Between the trimmed V and J ends, which lost 6 bases and 8 bases, there was a span of 14 bases. Germline lookup yields CDR1 MNHEY and CDR2 SVGAGI.

This clonotype was observed at least ten times. The genes are TRBV27 and TRBJ2-3, with D possibly being TRBD2 (5 bases). CDR1 and CDR2 from the germline V gene are MNHEY and SMNVEV (reference sequence). CDR3 length: 17 amino acids. Deletions cut 4 bases from V and 0 bases from J, with 17 bases between. The CDR3 nucleotides read TGTGCCAGCAGTTCCCAACGACTAACCCGCAGCACAGATACGCAGTATTTT. Translating gives CASSSQRLTRSTDTQYF.

This clonotype was picked up a small number of times. The chain joins TRBV9 to TRBJ2-7; 9 bases fit TRBD1. CDR1 and CDR2 from the germline V gene are SGDLS and YYNGEE. This CDR3 comprises 14 residues. V was clipped by 3 bases and J by 5 bases; unmatched bases: 6. CDR3 DNA sequence: TGTGCCAGCAGCGCCCGGACAGGGGCGGACGAGCAGTACTTC. Translated, it gives CASSARTGADEQYF.

The V and J genes are TRBV12-3 or TRBV12-4 and TRBJ2-5; D not resolved. V was pared by 2 bases and J by 1 base, with 11 bases between. The CDR3 extends over 15 amino acids. CDR3 DNA sequence: TGTGCCAGCAGTTTAAGGACCGATCTCCAAGAGACCCAGTACTTC. It specifies CASSLRTDLQETQYF.

In its sample, this clonotype was seen many times. This chain uses TRBV28 with TRBJ2-4, with 10 nucleotides matching TRBD2. V shed 5 bases and J 0 bases; nucleotides not matched to a gene: 10. CDR1 and CDR2 from the germline V gene are MDHEN and SYDVKM. This CDR3 is 18 amino acids long. The CDR3 DNA sequence: TGTGCCAGCAGTCCCCCGCGGACTAGCGGTCTAGCCAAAAACATTCAGTACTTC. Translated: CASSPPRTSGLAKNIQYF.

This clonotype was observed a handful of times. CDR3 bases: TGTGCCAGCAGCGAGGGACAGACTAACTACGAGCAGTACTTC. Translation: CASSEGQTNYEQYF. This chain connects TRBV9 to TRBJ2-7; 7 bases are shared with TRBD1. Germline CDR1 and CDR2: SGDLS and YYNGEE. V was clipped by 3 bases and J by 3 bases; unmatched bases: 6. The CDR3 covers 14 residues.